Listed below are T cell receptor beta chains from one sample, sequenced in a study of regulatory dendritic cells for organ transplantation. This table comes from immunoSEQ multiplex PCR, and its TCRdb copy is limited to in-frame clones, with some not included. The sample includes approximately 22,000 clones, over 75% seen only once; the top ten take 0.26%. No antigen has been assigned to these receptors. What was sequenced was naive CD4+ T cells from blood cultured with dendritic cells. Source of these receptors: a human donor in good health. CDR3s include the opening cysteine and the closing phenylalanine or tryptophan. A D gene is named only where the DNA matches it firmly. Size tells how often a clone was seen (once, few, many) or the class of an expanded clone, and some rows leave it out.

j_call d_call v_call clone_size cdr3_nt cdr3_aa
TRBJ2-1 TRBD1 TRBV18 NA TGTGCCAGCTCACCCTCGGACAGGTCGAATGAGCAGTTCTTC CASSPSDRSNEQFF
TRBJ1-5 NA TRBV28 few TGTGCCAGCAGTCCCCCGGGGGCAAGCAATCAGCCCCAGCATTTT CASSPPGASNQPQHF
TRBJ2-3 NA TRBV29-1 few TGCAGCGTTGCATACAGGCCAGATACGCAGTATTTT CSVAYRPDTQYF
TRBJ2-7 NA TRBV30 NA TGTGCCTGGAGTGTAAACCGGGGACTTGAAGGGGACGAGCAGTACTTC CAWSVNRGLEGDEQYF
TRBJ1-2 NA TRBV18 NA TGTGCCAGCTCACCAGGGACGGTGCAAGCCTATGGCTACACCTTC CASSPGTVQAYGYTF
TRBJ2-7 NA TRBV19 once TGTGCCAGTAGTATTCGACAGCCAGACTACGAGCAGTACTTC CASSIRQPDYEQYF
TRBJ2-3 NA TRBV18 once TGTGCCAGCTCACCACGGCAGGGGTTACATTCTAGCACAGATACGCAGTATTTT CASSPRQGLHSSTDTQYF
TRBJ2-7 TRBD1 TRBV6-5 once TGTGCCAGCAGTAGACCGGGACAGCCAGGAAGGCAGTACTTC CASSRPGQPGRQYF
TRBJ2-2 NA TRBV7-9 NA TGTGCCAGCAGCCCACCTATCACCGGGGAGCTGTTTTTT CASSPPITGELFF
TRBJ2-7 NA TRBV6-1 NA TGTGCCAGCAGATTGGCAGCTGACTTCTACGAGCAGTACTTC CASRLAADFYEQYF
TRBJ2-7 NA TRBV6-6 NA TGTGCCAGCAATCGGGGGCATTATTACGAGCAGTACTTC CASNRGHYYEQYF
TRBJ2-1 NA TRBV4-3 NA TGCGCCAGCAGCCAATTTACGATGAGCAATGAGCAGTTCTTC CASSQFTMSNEQFF
TRBJ2-1 TRBD1 TRBV4-1 NA TGCGCCAGCAGCACAGGGGATCACAATGAGCAGTTCTTC CASSTGDHNEQFF
TRBJ1-1 NA TRBV11-2 few TGTGCCAGCAGCCCCCGGAGGAACACTGAAGCTTTCTTT CASSPRRNTEAFF
TRBJ2-7 TRBD2 TRBV7-9 NA TGTGCCAGCAGCCCCGACTTAGCGGGAGCCCACTACGAGCAGTACTTC CASSPDLAGAHYEQYF
TRBJ1-2 TRBD1 TRBV30 NA TGTGCCTGGAGGTCGGACAGGAACTATGGCTACACCTTC CAWRSDRNYGYTF
TRBJ2-5 NA TRBV11-2 NA TGTGCCAGCAGCGAGGTACTGAGGCAAGAGACCCAGTACTTC CASSEVLRQETQYF
TRBJ2-1 NA TRBV4-1 NA TGCGCCAGCAGCCAATCAAGTCTAGGTTACAATGAGCAGTTCTTC CASSQSSLGYNEQFF
TRBJ2-6 NA TRBV6-1 NA TGTGCCAGCAGTGAAGCTATGGTAATCTCTGGGGCCAACGTCCTGACTTTC CASSEAMVISGANVLTF
TRBJ2-2 NA TRBV9 NA TGTGCCAGCAGCGTAACCAGGACCGGGGAGCTGTTTTTT CASSVTRTGELFF
TRBJ2-7 NA TRBV7-3 NA TGTGCCAGCAGCCGTAGTAGCGGCTCCTACGAGCAGTACTTC CASSRSSGSYEQYF
TRBJ1-3 NA TRBV6-6 NA TGTGCCACCGGTAGACCCGGGAGCTCTGGAAACACCATATATTTT CATGRPGSSGNTIYF
TRBJ1-5 NA TRBV19 NA TGTGCCAGTAGTAGAAATGTCAGACCTAGGGGGATCGGGCTTCAGCCCCAGCATTTT CASSRNVRPRGIGLQPQHF
TRBJ2-5 TRBD2 TRBV5-4 NA TGTGCCAGCAGCCCGCCGGCTGGGACTAGTAAAGAGACCCAGTACTTC CASSPPAGTSKETQYF
TRBJ1-1 NA TRBV29-1 NA TGCAGCGTTGAGAACAGGGCGATGACTGAAGCTTTCTTT CSVENRAMTEAFF
TRBJ1-4 NA TRBV29-1 NA TGCAGCGTTGAGGAACGACCCACGGCACGCAACAATGAAAAACTGTTTTTT CSVEERPTARNNEKLFF
TRBJ2-1 TRBD1 TRBV7-2 NA TGTGCCAGCAGCCGGGCTTGGGACAGGGGTTACAATGAGCAGTTCTTC CASSRAWDRGYNEQFF
TRBJ1-5 NA TRBV19 few TGTGCCAGTAGTGTTACGCGCCAAAGGGGCAGACTCTATAGCAATCAGCCCCAGCATTTT CASSVTRQRGRLYSNQPQHF
TRBJ2-2 TRBD1 TRBV18 NA TGTGCCAGCTCACTTCTCCGGGACAGGGGGCCCGGGGAGCTGTTTTTT CASSLLRDRGPGELFF
TRBJ2-5 TRBD2 TRBV6-1 NA TGTGCCAGCAGACCGGGACTAATTCAAGAGACCCAGTACTTC CASRPGLIQETQYF
TRBJ2-1 TRBD2 TRBV13 NA TGTGCCAGCAGCTTAGGCCTTACGGGGGGGCTTAATGAGCAGTTCTTC CASSLGLTGGLNEQFF
TRBJ2-1 NA TRBV5-8 NA TGTGCCAGCAGCTTGATCGACAGAACCTACAATGAGCAGTTCTTC CASSLIDRTYNEQFF